One and the same sample provided the 4 T cell receptor beta chains below, sequenced in a study of T cell responses to AZD1222 COVID-19 vaccine. The repertoire was sequenced with immunoSEQ multiplex PCR; TCRdb's copy has only in-frame clones and lacks some. The sample carries fewer than 110,000 clones, about 89% recorded once. Sequencing was performed on peripheral blood, taken on day 0 of AZD1222 vaccination. These TCRs come from an adult in good health.

The rearrangement links TRBV5-1 to TRBJ2-2, with TRBD2 matching over 7 bases. There are 15 residues in the CDR3. J was trimmed by 3 bases and V by 2 bases; bases with no gene match: 4. CDR1 and CDR2 from the germline V gene are SGHRS and YFSETQ. The CDR3 bases are TGCGCCAGCAGCTTAGGCGGGAGCGACACCGGGGAGCTGTTTTTT. Translating it yields CASSLGGSDTGELFF.

J is TRBJ2-5 and V is TRBV19, with TRBD2 identical over 7 bases. The V and J ends lost 3 bases and 5 bases, in that order; junction bases with no gene match: 3. Germline assignment: CDR1 LNHDA and CDR2 SQIVND (reference sequence). There are 13 residues in the CDR3. Written as DNA, the CDR3 is TGTGCCAGTAGTATGCGGGAGCGGGAGACCCAGTACTTC. This encodes CASSMRERETQYF. Filled out from reference TRBV19 and TRBJ2-5, the complete variable domain reads DGGITQSPKYLFRKEGQNVTLSCEQNLNHDAMYWYRQDPGQGLRLIYYSQIVNDFQKGDIAEGYSVSREKKESFPLTVTSAQKNPTAFYLCASSMRERETQYFGPGTRLLVL.

J is TRBJ2-7 and V is TRBV19; TRBD2 aligns across 7 bases. CDR1 LNHDA and CDR2 SQIVND come from the germline V gene (reference sequence). The CDR3 sequence is 13 residues long. V was pared by 3 bases and J by 3 bases, with 2 bases of the junction left unmatched. The CDR3 region is CASSMAGDYEQYF. As DNA, the CDR3 is TGTGCCAGTAGTATGGCGGGGGACTACGAGCAGTACTTC.

The rearrangement uses TRBV30 and TRBJ1-3; the match to TRBD1 covers 7 bases. The J segment lost 4 bases and the V segment lost 3 bases, leaving 6 bases of the junction unmatched. Germline V gene lookup returns CDR1 GTSNPN and CDR2 SVGIG (reference sequence). The CDR3 contains 14 residues. This CDR3 reads CAWRVQGSGNTIYF. In DNA form, the CDR3 reads TGTGCCTGGAGGGTACAGGGGTCCGGAAACACCATATATTTT.